The subject of this entry is one T cell receptor beta chain. This specimen belongs to a study of blood T cell repertoires in COVID-19. Assay: immunoSEQ multiplex PCR; the TCRdb copy retains only in-frame clones and omits some. The repertoire holds about 180,000 clones, with about nine tenths as singletons. The ends were cut back, 0 bases at V and 7 bases at J, with 7 bases in the middle. The CDR3 sequence is 12 residues long. Germline V gives CDR1 SQVTM, CDR2 ANQGSEA. Sequencing was carried out using peripheral blood. This TCR was sampled from a man between 70 and 80 years old with active or convalescent COVID-19. This sequence joins TRBV29-1 and TRBJ2-1; tentative D call: TRBD1 (6 bases). The CDR3 sequence: CSVEDGTNEQFF. The CDR3 nucleotides read TGCAGCGTTGAAGACGGGACAAATGAGCAGTTCTTC.